This is a list of T cell receptor beta chains from one sample in a study of blood T cell repertoires in COVID-19. Libraries were prepared by immunoSEQ multiplex PCR; TCRdb keeps only in-frame clonotypes and omits some of them. The table includes a few hundred thousand clones, 70% to 90% detected once. The sequenced material came from PBMCs or T cells enriched from blood (not recorded which). These receptors all come from a woman aged 45-65 years who had recovered from COVID-19. The CDR3 runs from the conserved cysteine through the conserved F or W. The D gene is left open where the match is weak. Size is omitted from some rows. Given values are once, few, many or a class for expanded clones.

size | J | V | D | DNA | CDR3
. | TRBJ1-5 | TRBV7-7 | . | TGTGCTAGCAGCTTAGGAACGGGGGGGCTGCCCCAGCATTTT | CASSLGTGGLPQHF
. | TRBJ2-2 | TRBV2 | TRBD2 | TGTGCCAGCAGGGAGAGACTAGCGGGAGATCTGGGGGAGCTGTTTTTT | CASRERLAGDLGELFF
. | TRBJ2-5 | TRBV11-3 | . | TGTGCCAGCAGCACCTCGGGCCAAGAGACCCAGTACTTC | CASSTSGQETQYF
. | TRBJ1-1 | TRBV10-2 | . | TGCGCCACCGCGGGGAGGGGAGCACTTTGGGGTCGCACTGAAGCTTTCTTT | CATAGRGALWGRTEAFF
once | TRBJ2-7 | TRBV5-5 | TRBD2 | TGTGCCAGCAGCTTCGCGCTAGCGGGAGATTATCTCAGCTACGAGCAGTACTTC | CASSFALAGDYLSYEQYF
. | TRBJ1-1 | TRBV27 | . | TGTGCCAGCAAACGGACGGGGGAAACTGAAGCTTTCTTT | CASKRTGETEAFF
. | TRBJ2-5 | TRBV27 | . | TGTGCCAGCAGTTTAAGTCCCAGGGTCGAAACCCAGTACTTC | CASSLSPRVETQYF
. | TRBJ2-3 | TRBV5-1 | . | TGCGCCAGCAGCTTGCAACAGAAGACAGATACGCAGTATTTT | CASSLQQKTDTQYF
. | TRBJ2-1 | TRBV12-3/TRBV12-4 | . | TGTGCCAGCTCCGGAGGGGCGTTAGAGCAGTTCTTC | CASSGGALEQFF
. | TRBJ2-1 | TRBV2 | . | TGTGCCAGCAGTGACCACGCGGTTAATGAGCAGTTCTTC | CASSDHAVNEQFF
few | TRBJ2-7 | TRBV2 | TRBD1 | TGTGCCAGCAGGGCCCTCGGGACAGGGATGAGCGAGCAGTACTTC | CASRALGTGMSEQYF
few | TRBJ1-2 | TRBV24-1 | TRBD1 | TGTGCCACCAGTGATTCGGGACAGGGTGGTTTCGGTGGCTACACCTTC | CATSDSGQGGFGGYTF
. | TRBJ2-7 | TRBV4-1 | TRBD1 | TGCGCCAGCAGCCCACGGGGACAGGGCTTTACCTACGAGCAGTACTTC | CASSPRGQGFTYEQYF
. | TRBJ1-2 | TRBV29-1 | TRBD1 | TGCAGCGGACAGGGGGTCTATGGCTACACCTTC | CSGQGVYGYTF
. | TRBJ2-5 | TRBV3-1/TRBV3-2 | . | TGTGCCAGCAGTGGAGGGGCCCCTCCGTACTTC | CASSGGAPPYF
few | TRBJ1-2 | TRBV5-1 | TRBD1 | TGCGCCAGCAGCTTTCAGGACAGGGAATTCTATGGCTACACCTTC | CASSFQDREFYGYTF
. | TRBJ2-5 | TRBV7-9 | . | TGTGCCAGCAGCTTACACGGCCAAGAGACCCAGTACTTC | CASSLHGQETQYF
. | TRBJ1-5 | TRBV28 | . | TGTGCCAGCAGTTTTCGGTCGAGGGGCAATCAGCCCCAGCATTTT | CASSFRSRGNQPQHF
. | TRBJ1-3 | TRBV7-2 | TRBD1 | TGTGCCAGCAGCTTAGTTTCCCCCCAGACAGGGCCGACTGGAAACACCATATATTTT | CASSLVSPQTGPTGNTIYF
. | TRBJ1-5 | TRBV28 | TRBD1 | TGTGCCAGCAGTCCCGCAGGGGGGCCTAGCAATCAGCCCCAGCATTTT | CASSPAGGPSNQPQHF
. | TRBJ2-1 | TRBV5-1 | . | TGCGCCAGCAGCTTGGGGACTACCGCCAATGAGCAGTTCTTC | CASSLGTTANEQFF
. | TRBJ1-6 | TRBV12-3/TRBV12-4 | . | TGTGCCAGCAGTCAAGGGGTATCACCCCTCCACTTT | CASSQGVSPLHF
once | TRBJ1-2 | TRBV27 | . | TGTGCCAGCAGTTTCAGATCCAACTATGGCTACACCTTC | CASSFRSNYGYTF
. | TRBJ2-3 | TRBV25-1 | . | TGTGCCAGCAGTGAATTTACGGGGAATACGCAGTATTTT | CASSEFTGNTQYF
. | TRBJ2-1 | TRBV10-3 | . | TGTGCCATCAGTGACGGGAGAGGAGGGTACAATGAGCAGTTCTTC | CAISDGRGGYNEQFF